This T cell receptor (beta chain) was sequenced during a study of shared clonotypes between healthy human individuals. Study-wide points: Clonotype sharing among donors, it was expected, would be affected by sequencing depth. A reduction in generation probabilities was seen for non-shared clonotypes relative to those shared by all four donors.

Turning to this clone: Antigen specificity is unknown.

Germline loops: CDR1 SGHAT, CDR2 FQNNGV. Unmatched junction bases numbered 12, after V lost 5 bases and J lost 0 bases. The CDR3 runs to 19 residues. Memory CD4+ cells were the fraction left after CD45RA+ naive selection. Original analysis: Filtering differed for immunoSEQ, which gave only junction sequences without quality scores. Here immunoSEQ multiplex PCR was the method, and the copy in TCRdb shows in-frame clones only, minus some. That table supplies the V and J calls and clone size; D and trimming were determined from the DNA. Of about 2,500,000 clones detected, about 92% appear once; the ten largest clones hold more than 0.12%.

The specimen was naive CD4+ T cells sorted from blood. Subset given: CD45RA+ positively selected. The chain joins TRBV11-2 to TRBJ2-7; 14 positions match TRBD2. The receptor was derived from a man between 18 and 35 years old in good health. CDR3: CASSPPGLAGGSSSYEQYF. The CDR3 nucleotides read TGTGCCAGCAGCCCGCCCGGACTAGCGGGGGGTTCGAGCTCCTACGAGCAGTACTTC. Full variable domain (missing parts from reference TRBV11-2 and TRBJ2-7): EAGVAQSPRYKIIEKRQSVAFWCNPISGHATLYWYQQILGQGPKLLIQFQNNGVVDDSQLPKDRFSAERLKGVDSTLKIQPAKLEDSAVYLCASSPPGLAGGSSSYEQYFGPGTRLTVT.